These 14 T cell receptor beta chains share one sample of origin, sequenced in a study of blood T cells in healthy people across ages. The second PCR ran roughly 6 to 11 cycles with a sample-barcoded 5' primer and J-beta primers. Each CDR3 protein is one row after TCRdb ran MiXCR on the 5' RACE reads. The sample lists about 280,000 distinct CDR3 sequences, 25% to 30% occurring once. Sequenced material: blood. Every receptor here comes from a woman aged 70-85 years in good health.

This clonotype was found a few times. J is TRBJ2-5 and V is TRBV27; 8 bases line up with TRBD1. TRBJ2-7 explains the end of the DNA better; the J call may be wrong. CDR1 and CDR2 from the germline V gene are MNHEY and SMNVEV (reference sequence). The CDR3 is 15 amino acids. The chain's CDR3 is CASSRHQGASYEQYF. As DNA, the CDR3 is TGTGCCAGCAGTAGACATCAGGGGGCCTCCTACGAGCAGTACTTC.

The rearrangement uses TRBV29-1 and TRBJ2-3, with D perhaps TRBD1 (5 bases). The V gene lost 4 bases and the J gene lost 4 bases, with 15 bases spanning the gap. Germline assignment: CDR1 SQVTM and CDR2 ANQGSEA. The CDR3 sequence is 14 residues long. The CDR3 loop reads CSVADPLGPDTQYF. CDR3 in DNA: TGCAGCGTTGCGGACCCCCTGGGGCCAGATACGCAGTATTTT.

This clonotype turned up a few times. One end of the junction is discordant with germline, which a read error may explain. CDR3 region: CASSLTTGGGRQGTQYF. The CDR3 DNA follows: TGTGCCAGCAGCTTAACGACCGGGGGCGGACGGCAAGGGACCCAGTACTTC. The chain couples TRBV7-9 to TRBJ2-5; D is possibly TRBD1 or TRBD2 (6 bases each). This CDR3 is built from 17 residues. The germline gives CDR1 SEHNR, CDR2 FQNEAQ (reference sequence).

The chain combines TRBV6-4 with TRBJ2-3; the D gene could be TRBD1 or TRBD2 (5 bases each). The CDR3 contains 13 residues. V lost 6 bases and J lost 2, with 9 bases in between. The germline V gene encodes CDR1 MRHNA and CDR2 SNTAGT. For the CDR3, the DNA is TGTGCCAGCAGCGGGGCGGCCACAGATACGCAGTATTTT. Encoded protein: CASSGAATDTQYF.

This clonotype occurred many times. This chain connects TRBV7-2 to TRBJ2-7; maybe TRBD2 (5 bases). Germline values: CDR1 SGHTA, CDR2 FQGNSA. The CDR3 is 13 residues long. V was pared by 0 bases and J by 2 bases, with 5 bases between. The CDR3 sequence is CASSLAGAYEQYF. Here the CDR3 DNA reads TGTGCCAGCAGCTTAGCGGGAGCCTACGAGCAGTACTTC.

The CDR3 here is CATSRDGGTDIQYF. The CDR3 bases are TGTGCCACCAGCAGAGACGGGGGAACGGACATTCAGTACTTC. The chain is built from TRBV15 and TRBJ2-4; D possibly corresponds to TRBD2 (6 bases). The CDR3 is made up of 14 amino acids. CDR1 and CDR2 (germline): LNHNV, YYDKDF (reference sequence). V lost 0 bases, J lost 8 bases, and 11 bases lay in between.

Worth noting for this clonotype: The CDR3 does not end in the conserved phenylalanine or tryptophan, so this is likely a read error. V usage is TRBV28 and J usage is TRBJ2-4; D is possibly TRBD2 (6 bases). The germline V and J ends were trimmed by 5 bases and 2 bases, with 19 bases remaining between them. Germline values: CDR1 MDHEN, CDR2 SYDVKM. This CDR3 spans 17 amino acids. CDR3 DNA sequence: TGTGCCAGCAGTACCTTTGGAGGGGCCCGTACCAAAAACATTCAGTACTCC. It encodes CASSTFGGARTKNIQYS.

This clonotype was seen ten or more times. The rearrangement joins TRBV29-1 to TRBJ2-5; D is ambiguous. Germline V gives CDR1 SQVTM, CDR2 ANQGSEA. This CDR3 has 13 amino acids. V shed 4 bases and J shed 7 bases, with 16 bases lying between them. CDR3 sequence reads: CSVGGFSAGTQYF. The CDR3 DNA reads TGCAGCGTTGGCGGCTTCTCCGCCGGGACCCAGTACTTC.

This clonotype was counted only a few times. The V and J genes are TRBV5-8 and TRBJ2-7; D tentatively reads TRBD1 or TRBD2 (5 bases each). The germline gives CDR1 SGHTS, CDR2 YDEGEE. V lost 5 bases and J lost 7, with 19 bases in between. This CDR3 has 14 residues. The DNA of the CDR3 is TGTGCCAGCAGTAGGTGGACCGACTGGGGGGAGCAGTACTTC. Translated, it gives CASSRWTDWGEQYF.

This clonotype was counted only a few times. Compared with germline, one end of the junction differs, possibly owing to a read error. CDR3 nucleotides: TGTGCTAGCAGCTCAGACAGGCCCCACACCGGGGAGCTGTTTTTT. It translates to CASSSDRPHTGELFF. V gene TRBV7-7 combines with J gene TRBJ2-2; tentatively, D is TRBD1 (6 bases). Germline V lookup: CDR1 SSHAT, CDR2 FNYEAQ (reference sequence). CDR3 size: 15 residues. Full variable domain (outside the CDR3, taken from reference TRBV7-7 and TRBJ2-2): GAGVSQSPRYKVTKRGQDVTLRCDPISSHATLYWYQQALGQGPEFLTYFNYEAQPDKSGLPSDRFSAERPEGSISTLTIQRTEQRDSAMYRCASSSDRPHTGELFFGEGSRLTVL.

The chain has TRBV5-1 and TRBJ2-5, with 12 bases that match TRBD1. Germline CDR1 is SGHRS and CDR2 is YFSETQ. This CDR3 is 16 amino acids long. Trimming at V came to 0 bases and at J to 4 bases, leaving 4 bases not matched to a gene. The CDR3 nucleotides are TGCGCCAGCAGCTTGGGGGACAGGGGGCAAGGAGAGACCCAGTACTTC. This translates into CASSLGDRGQGETQYF.

This chain joins TRBV18 and TRBJ1-4; 7 bases line up with TRBD1. The germline CDR1 and CDR2 sequences are KGHSH and LQKENI. V shed 9 bases, J shed 6 bases, and the junction held 13 bases outside the gene matches. The CDR3 runs 15 residues. CDR3 protein: CASSTGTATHEKLFF. CDR3 bases: TGTGCCAGTTCGACCGGGACAGCGACACATGAAAAACTGTTTTTT. Variable domain in full (rest from reference TRBV18 and TRBJ1-4): NAGVMQNPRHLVRRRGQEARLRCSPMKGHSHVYWYRQLPEEGLKFMVYLQKENIIDESGMPKERFSAEFPKEGPSILRIQQVVRGDSAAYFCASSTGTATHEKLFFGSGTQLSVL.

This clonotype has at least ten counts. The limits of the CDR3 on the DNA are not certain, so only TCRdb's listed CDR3 is given. The CDR3 loop reads CASILGGNRNSPLHF. V usage is TRBV28 and J usage is TRBJ1-6. The CDR3 has 15 amino acids, counting both end residues. Germline lookup yields CDR1 MDHEN and CDR2 SYDVKM.

The chain has TRBV5-1 and TRBJ2-5; no clear D. Trimming took off 5 bases at V and 5 bases at J, with 16 bases between the two ends. This CDR3 comprises 14 residues. CDR1 is SGHRS, CDR2 YFSETQ, per germline. The CDR3 DNA reads TGCGCCAGCAGTATTAACTATAGTGCTGAGACCCAGTACTTC. Its translation: CASSINYSAETQYF.